This T cell receptor (beta chain) was sequenced during a study of control samples from healthy donors and cancer patients. This table comes from immunoSEQ multiplex PCR, and its TCRdb copy is limited to in-frame clones, with some not included. The table has 130,000 or so clones, around nine tenths seen once. Sequenced input: blood. This TCR was sampled from a man aged 30 to 45 in good health.

The CDR3 region has the DNA TGCGCCAGCAGCTTTGCCGGGGAGCCCACAGATACGCAGTATTTT. Translating it yields CASSFAGEPTDTQYF. V usage is TRBV5-1 and J usage is TRBJ2-3; a possible D gene is TRBD2 (5 bases). The CDR3 consists of 15 residues. From germline, CDR1 is SGHRS and CDR2 YFSETQ. Trimming left V 2 bases short and J 2 bases short, with 12 bases between.